The rows below give T cell receptor beta chains drawn from one sample of a study of T-cell memory formation after mild COVID-19. Each CDR3 protein gets one entry after TCRdb re-called the 5' RACE reads with MiXCR. The table lists fewer than 700,000 distinct CDR3 sequences, approximately 19% of them singletons. Specimen: PBMCs or a T cell subset sorted from them (not recorded which). These receptors all stem from an adult woman who had mild COVID-19 (a few samples of this study predate the infection). Cell type and time point are not known. The CDR3 runs from the conserved cysteine through the conserved F or W. Each record gives: J gene, clone size, V gene, D gene, CDR3 protein, CDR3 DNA. D genes are given only for firm matches. Clone size is shown for a subset of rows, as once, few, many or a class of expanded clone.

>TRBJ2-1|few|TRBV20-1|.
CSASTFYNEQFF
TGCAGTGCTAGTACCTTCTACAATGAGCAGTTCTTC
>TRBJ1-1|.|TRBV7-3|.
CASSLGGGMPFF
TGTGCCAGCAGCTTAGGCGGGGGTATGCCTTTCTTT
>TRBJ1-2|.|TRBV5-5|TRBD1
CASSSLGQGLDGYTF
TGTGCCAGCAGCTCCTTGGGACAGGGGTTAGATGGCTACACCTTC
>TRBJ2-3|.|TRBV4-3|TRBD2
CASSQGRTRNTDTQYF
TGCGCCAGCAGCCAAGGAAGGACTAGAAACACAGATACGCAGTATTTT
>TRBJ2-1|few|TRBV20-1|.
CSARDPRGRARHEQFF
TGCAGTGCTAGAGATCCTCGGGGACGGGCCAGGCATGAGCAGTTCTTC
>TRBJ1-2|.|TRBV20-1|.
CSAGLGYTF
TGCAGTGCGGGATTGGGCTACACCTTC
>TRBJ1-2|few|TRBV9|.
CASSVEGMGYGYTF
TGTGCCAGCAGCGTGGAGGGGATGGGCTATGGCTACACCTTC
>TRBJ2-5|.|TRBV19|TRBD1
CASSIAGTEKETQYF
TGTGCCAGTAGTATAGCCGGGACAGAGAAAGAGACCCAGTACTTC
>TRBJ2-5|many|TRBV5-1|.
CASSPGGGLETQYF
TGCGCCAGCAGCCCCGGAGGAGGGCTGGAGACCCAGTACTTC
>TRBJ2-3|.|TRBV4-2|.
CASSQESTLATDTQYF
TGTGCCAGCAGCCAAGAGTCAACTCTTGCCACAGATACGCAGTATTTT
>TRBJ2-1|.|TRBV7-9|TRBD2
CAGSLATGLTDNEQFF
TGTGCCGGCAGCTTAGCGACGGGACTAACCGACAATGAGCAGTTCTTC
>TRBJ2-1|.|TRBV7-2|TRBD2
CASSPGRGNEQFF
TGTGCCAGCAGTCCCGGGAGGGGGAATGAGCAGTTCTTC
>TRBJ2-7|.|TRBV28|TRBD1
CASSSPSRTGSSYEQYF
TGTGCCAGCAGTTCTCCATCCCGGACAGGGAGCTCCTACGAGCAGTACTTC
>TRBJ1-6|.|TRBV12-3/TRBV12-4|TRBD1
CASSPTDRGRLSLHF
TGTGCCAGCAGTCCTACCGACAGGGGGCGCTTGTCCCTCCACTTT
>TRBJ1-2|many|TRBV7-2|TRBD1
CASSLEQGYGYTF
TGTGCCAGCAGTTTAGAACAGGGGTATGGCTACACCTTC
>TRBJ2-7|many|TRBV10-3|.
CAIREPDSYEQYF
TGTGCCATCAGAGAACCGGACTCCTACGAGCAGTACTTC
>TRBJ2-7|few|TRBV7-9|.
CASSSGLNYEQYF
TGTGCCAGCAGCTCGGGACTTAACTACGAGCAGTACTTC
>TRBJ1-5|many|TRBV12-3/TRBV12-4|TRBD1
CATQGAHNQPQHF
TGTGCTACTCAGGGGGCACACAATCAGCCCCAGCATTTT
>TRBJ2-3|few|TRBV7-3|TRBD2
CASSSGVAGALTDTQYF
TGTGCCAGCAGCTCCGGGGTAGCGGGGGCGCTCACAGATACGCAGTATTTT
>TRBJ2-7|few|TRBV6-6|.
CASSPGAGTEQYF
TGTGCCAGCAGTCCAGGTGCGGGGACCGAGCAGTACTTC
>TRBJ2-7|.|TRBV3-1|.
CASRAAASYEQYF
TGTGCCAGCAGGGCCGCGGCTTCCTACGAGCAGTACTTC
>TRBJ2-1|.|TRBV5-1|.
CASSLSPLSGSYNEQFF
TGCGCCAGCAGCTTGTCCCCACTTAGCGGATCCTACAATGAGCAGTTCTTC